The clone carrying this T cell receptor beta chain has just a few counts. Its antigen remains unknown. CDR3 length: 16 amino acids. The V end was cut by 0 bases, the J end by 0 bases, with 11 bases between. The V gene's germline CDR1 is SGHTA and CDR2 FQGNSA. A single record per CDR3 protein comes from TCRdb applying MiXCR to the 5' RACE reads. The table has approximately 300,000 distinct CDR3 sequences, approximately 15% seen once; the top ten hold 22%. These data come from a study of T-cell memory formation after mild COVID-19. General observations from the study: CD4+ contracting clones were mainly CM and EM; CD8+ ones, EMRA.

The rearrangement uses TRBV7-2 and TRBJ1-2, with D tentatively TRBD1 (6 bases). The sequence was collected from a man between 18 and 29 years old who had mild COVID-19 (a few samples of this study predate the infection). Cell type and time point are not known. Sequencing input: PBMCs or a T cell subset sorted from them (not recorded which). DNA of the CDR3: TGTGCCAGCAGCTTAGCGCAGGGGTTGGCTAACTATGGCTACACCTTC. Translating it yields CASSLAQGLANYGYTF.